The sequence of this T cell receptor (beta chain) was determined in a study of T cells in Graves' hyperthyroidism and ophthalmopathy. Whole-study results and caveats: Ophthalmopathy was separated from stable hyperthyroidism by a 13 V-J model.

The hyperthyroidism was newly diagnosed and had lasted under 2 months; the patients were aged 18 to 65. For the diagnoses, clinical symptoms, serum thyroxine and TRAb, thyroid ultrasound and orbital computed tomography were used. PBMCs were derived from under 13 ml fresh peripheral blood. Amplified TCR beta CDR3 regions derived from RNA transcripts. TCR CDR3 underwent first-round RT-PCR with the HTBI primer set. One entry per CDR3 protein, called by TCRdb with MiXCR from the multiplex PCR reads. The data contain 700,000 to 950,000 distinct CDR3 sequences, under 45% of them seen just once; the ten biggest clones take up around 30%. Germline CDR1 MGHDK, CDR2 SYGVNS. With 2 bases removed from V and 2 bases from J, the gap between germline ends came to 11 bases. This CDR3 region has 15 residues. A word on this clonotype: As yet, its antigen is unknown.

This receptor was taken from a woman in her thirties or forties with Graves' hyperthyroidism. The sequenced sample was blood. The chain employs TRBV25-1 and TRBJ2-3, with D perhaps given as TRBD1 or TRBD2 (5 bases each). This chain's CDR3 is CASSEPGPLTDTQYF. The CDR3 coding sequence is TGTGCCAGCAGTGAACCGGGACCCCTCACAGATACGCAGTATTTT.